This T cell receptor beta chain was recorded in a study of healthy donors' naive CD4 and CD8 T cells. Across the study: Donors spanned ages 20-25, 40-50 and 60-70 years, half female. TCR alpha primers covered all functional IMGT alpha gene variants. Notes on the study in general: Naive CD4+ and CD8+ cells reportedly differed in usage of most V and J genes.

The CDR3 loop spans 11 amino acids. Germline assignment: CDR1 SQVTM and CDR2 ANQGSEA. The ends were cut back, 7 bases at V and 2 bases at J, with 8 bases in the middle. TCR libraries were built from roughly 0.5 ug of total RNA by linear amplification. One entry per CDR3 protein results from TCRdb running MiXCR on the reads. The sample shows roughly 200,000 distinct CDR3 sequences, 65% to 75% of them seen only once. Worth noting for this clonotype: Its cognate antigen is unknown.

The sample consisted of naive CD4+ and CD8+ T cells sorted from blood, pooled from several donors. The clonotype originates from a pool of human donors in good health; the sample pools cells from several healthy donors. The J gene is TRBJ2-5, the V gene TRBV29-1; D is perhaps TRBD2 (5 bases). The CDR3 spells CSGAVQETQYF. As DNA, the CDR3 is TGCAGCGGAGCGGTACAAGAGACCCAGTACTTC. Looking up the rest from reference TRBV29-1 and TRBJ2-5 gives the full variable domain: SAVISQKPSRDICQRGTSLTIQCQVDSQVTMMFWYRQQPGQSLTLIATANQGSEATYESGFVIDKFPISRPNLTFSTLTVSNMSPEDSSIYLCSGAVQETQYFGPGTRLLVL.